The 23 T cell receptor beta chains below come from one sample, sequenced in a study of T cell clonotyping in hematopoietic cell transplantation. Using immunoSEQ multiplex PCR, the repertoire was profiled, and TCRdb retains in-frame clones only, with some absent. The profile covers some 40,000 clones, with 90% to 95% appearing a single time and 0.7% to 0.95% taken by the ten largest. The sequenced sample consisted of peripheral blood mononuclear cells. The receptors stem from a woman in her forties or fifties in good health. Some clones in this sample may be carry-over from other donors' samples.

The genes are TRBV7-8 and TRBJ1-3, with D perhaps matching TRBD1 (6 bases). V lost 3 bases and J 0 bases, leaving 12 bases between the germline ends. This CDR3 comprises 16 residues. Germline V lookup: CDR1 SGHVS, CDR2 FQNEAQ. The CDR3 sequence: CASSFSDRNSGNTIYF. The CDR3 region has the DNA TGTGCCAGCAGCTTCTCAGACAGGAACTCTGGAAACACCATATATTTT.

The V gene is TRBV29-1, the J gene TRBJ2-3; tentative D call: TRBD2 (6 bases). Germline V gives CDR1 SQVTM, CDR2 ANQGSEA. The CDR3 has 13 amino acids. V lost 7 bases and J 0 bases, leaving 11 bases between the germline ends. CDR3 sequence (DNA): TGCAGCGCCGGGGGACCTAGCACAGATACGCAGTATTTT. Its protein product is CSAGGPSTDTQYF.

CDR3 region: CASSISPSVGVTQYF. The CDR3, as DNA: TGTGCCAGTAGTATTTCCCCTTCGGTAGGGGTGACGCAGTATTTT. The chain carries TRBV19 and TRBJ2-3; TRBD1 is a possible D gene (5 bases). The germline V gene encodes CDR1 LNHDA and CDR2 SQIVND (reference sequence). The CDR3 is 15 amino acids. Between the trimmed V and J ends, which lost 3 bases and 9 bases, there was a span of 19 bases.

Only one count was recorded for this clone. This rearrangement joins TRBV15 to TRBJ2-5; no definite D call. CDR3 length: 13 amino acids. Trimming removed 4 bases from V and 1 base from J, with 7 bases in between. The germline V gene has CDR1 LNHNV and CDR2 YYDKDF (reference sequence). The CDR3 DNA follows: TGTGCCACCAGCATCAGCCTCCAAGAGACCCAGTACTTC. It codes for CATSISLQETQYF.

The chain links TRBV9 to TRBJ2-2; a possible D gene is TRBD1 (5 bases). The V gene lost 4 bases and the J gene lost 3 bases, with 22 bases spanning the gap. This CDR3 region has 18 residues. Per germline, CDR1 SGDLS and CDR2 YYNGEE. The CDR3 DNA is TGTGCCAGCAGCAACGTTCCCGGCAGGGTCGACTACACCGGGGAGCTGTTTTTT. Translating it yields CASSNVPGRVDYTGELFF. The entire variable domain, with the rest obtained from reference TRBV9 and TRBJ2-2, is as follows: DSGVTQTPKHLITATGQRVTLRCSPRSGDLSVYWYQQSLDQGLQFLIQYYNGEERAKGNILERFSAQQFPDLHSELNLSSLELGDSALYFCASSNVPGRVDYTGELFFGEGSRLTVL.

The genes are TRBV10-3 and TRBJ2-5; D is undetermined. This CDR3 spans 13 amino acids. Trimming shortened V by 2 bases and J by 9 bases, and 13 bases separated the two germline ends. CDR1 ENHRY and CDR2 SYGVKD come from the germline V gene. Here the CDR3 DNA reads TGTGCCATCAGTGAGCGCGTCGTAGGGTCCCAGTACTTC. Amino acids: CAISERVVGSQYF.

The chain joins TRBV19 to TRBJ1-1; D uncertain. The V and J ends lost 8 bases and 4 bases respectively, with 14 bases between them. Germline V gene sequence: CDR1 LNHDA, CDR2 SQIVND (reference sequence). The CDR3 runs to 13 residues. The CDR3 reads CASGERVVTEAFF. DNA of the CDR3: TGTGCCAGTGGGGAGAGGGTGGTCACTGAAGCTTTCTTT. Variable domain in full (rest from reference TRBV19 and TRBJ1-1): DGGITQSPKYLFRKEGQNVTLSCEQNLNHDAMYWYRQDPGQGLRLIYYSQIVNDFQKGDIAEGYSVSREKKESFPLTVTSAQKNPTAFYLCASGERVVTEAFFGQGTRLTVV.

The chain combines TRBV28 with TRBJ2-3; 9 bases are a match to TRBD2. V dropped 4 bases and J dropped 4; count of bases not matched to a gene: 9. CDR3 length: 16 amino acids. From germline, CDR1 is MDHEN and CDR2 SYDVKM. The CDR3 protein is CASSSPKGGGADTQYF. CDR3 DNA sequence: TGTGCCAGCAGTTCTCCTAAGGGCGGGGGGGCAGATACGCAGTATTTT. Filled out from reference TRBV28 and TRBJ2-3, the complete variable domain reads DVKVTQSSRYLVKRTGEKVFLECVQDMDHENMFWYRQDPGLGLRLIYFSYDVKMKEKGDIPEGYSVSREKKERFSLILESASTNQTSMYLCASSSPKGGGADTQYFGPGTRLTVL.

The chain joins TRBV7-2 to TRBJ2-7, with 10 bases aligning to TRBD1. Germline V gene lookup returns CDR1 SGHTA and CDR2 FQGNSA. This CDR3 is built from 15 residues. V lost 3 bases, J lost 7 bases, and 9 bases stayed unmatched. The CDR3 loop reads CASSLVGTGEEEQYF. CDR3 DNA: TGTGCCAGCAGCTTGGTCGGGACAGGGGAAGAAGAGCAGTACTTC.

V and J are TRBV5-6 and TRBJ2-7; TRBD1 is a possible D gene (6 bases). CDR1 and CDR2 (germline): SGHDT, YYEEEE. The length of the CDR3 is 15 residues. V shed 4 bases and J shed 2 bases, with 16 bases lying between them. The CDR3 is CASSTTYRAAYEQYF. For the CDR3, the DNA is TGTGCCAGCAGCACGACCTACAGGGCAGCCTACGAGCAGTACTTC.

The chain uses TRBV6-6 and TRBJ1-5; no clear D gene. Trimming took off 5 bases at V and 2 bases at J, with 10 bases between the two ends. The CDR3 totals 14 residues. Germline lookup yields CDR1 MNHNY and CDR2 SVGAGI (reference sequence). The CDR3 coding sequence is TGTGCCAGCAGTCCTCTCCAGGGCAATCAGCCCCAGCATTTT. This encodes CASSPLQGNQPQHF.

The chain links TRBV7-9 to TRBJ1-2; 11 positions agree with TRBD1. The V gene's germline CDR1 is SEHNR and CDR2 FQNEAQ (reference sequence). V shed 0 bases and J 4 bases; nucleotides not matched to a gene: 1. This CDR3 contains 15 residues. CDR3 sequence (DNA): TGTGCCAGCAGCTTAGCAGGACAGGGGGCCTATGGCTACACCTTC. This gives the protein CASSLAGQGAYGYTF.

The rearrangement joins TRBV29-1 to TRBJ1-2; D perhaps matches TRBD1 (6 bases). There are 13 residues in the CDR3. The germline V gene encodes CDR1 SQVTM and CDR2 ANQGSEA. Trimming shortened V by 2 bases and J by 8 bases, and 15 bases separated the two germline ends. This CDR3 reads CSVESNRAGGYTF. As DNA, the CDR3 is TGCAGCGTTGAATCTAACAGGGCGGGCGGCTACACCTTC. The full variable domain, its missing parts supplied by reference TRBV29-1 and TRBJ1-2, is SAVISQKPSRDICQRGTSLTIQCQVDSQVTMMFWYRQQPGQSLTLIATANQGSEATYESGFVIDKFPISRPNLTFSTLTVSNMSPEDSSIYLCSVESNRAGGYTFGSGTRLTVV.

The chain employs TRBV11-2 and TRBJ1-1; D may be TRBD1 (6 bases). Trimming left V 6 bases short and J 5 bases short, with 19 bases between. CDR3 length: 15 amino acids. Looked up from germline, CDR1 is SGHAT and CDR2 is FQNNGV. The CDR3, as DNA: TGTGCCAGCAGTTTTAGGGGGACGGGGTGGACTGAAGCTTTCTTT. Its translation: CASSFRGTGWTEAFF.

The CDR3 region is CASSPTGVAYEQYF. CDR3 bases: TGTGCCAGCAGCCCGACCGGGGTCGCCTACGAGCAGTACTTC. The chain uses TRBV7-6 and TRBJ2-7, with a tentative D call TRBD2 (5 bases). CDR1 and CDR2 from the germline V gene are SGHVS and FNYEAQ. CDR3 length equals 14 residues. V was pared by 5 bases and J by 2 bases, with 13 bases between.

The chain couples TRBV19 to TRBJ1-1; the D is unclear. Trimming took off 7 bases at V and 10 bases at J, with 19 bases between the two ends. The germline CDR1 and CDR2 sequences are LNHDA and SQIVND (reference sequence). There are 13 residues in the CDR3. The CDR3 DNA reads as TGTGCCAGTATGCCCAGGAGTAGTTGGTTAGCTTTCTTT. Its protein is CASMPRSSWLAFF.

The CDR3 sequence is CASSYSRTANYGYTF. For the CDR3, the DNA is TGTGCCAGCAGTTACTCAAGGACGGCGAACTATGGCTACACCTTC. J is TRBJ1-2 and V is TRBV6-5; D call uncertain. This CDR3 contains 15 residues. The V gene lost 0 bases and the J gene lost 2 bases, with 10 bases spanning the gap. The germline V gene encodes CDR1 MNHEY and CDR2 SVGAGI.

The chain links TRBV2 to TRBJ2-5; D remains ambiguous. The V end was cut by 5 bases, the J end by 5 bases, with 12 bases between. This CDR3 region has 13 residues. From germline, CDR1 is SNHLY and CDR2 FYNNEI. DNA for the CDR3: TGTGCCAGCAGTCCCCAGAGAAGGGAGACCCAGTACTTC. Translation: CASSPQRRETQYF.

V usage is TRBV5-1 and J usage is TRBJ2-1, with D uncertain. This CDR3 region has 14 residues. CDR1 is SGHRS and CDR2 is YFSETQ in the germline V gene. Trimming shortened V by 0 bases and J by 7 bases, and 11 bases separated the two germline ends. CDR3 protein: CASSLGDRLNEQFF. DNA for the CDR3: TGCGCCAGCAGCTTGGGGGATAGGCTTAATGAGCAGTTCTTC.

The chain recombines TRBV29-1 with TRBJ2-2, with TRBD1 as a possible D gene (5 bases). V lost 0 bases, J lost 15 bases, and 32 bases lay in between. This CDR3 is built from 18 residues. Germline V gene data show CDR1 as SQVTM and CDR2 as ANQGSEA. This chain's CDR3 is CSVEDPNPYRPGPAVVFF. In DNA form, the CDR3 reads TGCAGCGTTGAAGATCCAAACCCTTATAGGCCAGGGCCGGCGGTGGTGTTTTTT.

The chain joins TRBV9 to TRBJ1-3, with D possibly TRBD1 on 5 matching bases. This CDR3 contains 14 residues. The germline V gene encodes CDR1 SGDLS and CDR2 YYNGEE. V was pared by 0 bases and J by 14 bases, with 18 bases between. The CDR3 sequence is CASSVDETGRGLYF. CDR3 sequence (DNA): TGTGCCAGCAGCGTAGACGAAACGGGGCGAGGGTTATATTTT.

The chain carries TRBV5-1 and TRBJ2-1; D uncertain. The germline CDR1 and CDR2 sequences are SGHRS and YFSETQ. Trimming removed 4 bases from V and 9 bases from J, with 17 bases in between. The CDR3 length is 14 residues. As DNA, the CDR3 is TGCGCCAGCAGCACTGTGGGTCTAGTGGGTGAGCAGTTCTTC. Its protein is CASSTVGLVGEQFF.

This chain links TRBV14 with TRBJ1-6, with 7 bases fitting TRBD1. CDR1 and CDR2 from the germline V gene are SGHDN and FVKESK. V dropped 5 bases and J dropped 7; count of bases not matched to a gene: 5. The CDR3 has 14 amino acids. CDR3 amino acids: CASSSTGKNSPLHF. In DNA form, the CDR3 reads TGTGCCAGCAGCTCGACAGGGAAGAATTCACCCCTCCACTTT.